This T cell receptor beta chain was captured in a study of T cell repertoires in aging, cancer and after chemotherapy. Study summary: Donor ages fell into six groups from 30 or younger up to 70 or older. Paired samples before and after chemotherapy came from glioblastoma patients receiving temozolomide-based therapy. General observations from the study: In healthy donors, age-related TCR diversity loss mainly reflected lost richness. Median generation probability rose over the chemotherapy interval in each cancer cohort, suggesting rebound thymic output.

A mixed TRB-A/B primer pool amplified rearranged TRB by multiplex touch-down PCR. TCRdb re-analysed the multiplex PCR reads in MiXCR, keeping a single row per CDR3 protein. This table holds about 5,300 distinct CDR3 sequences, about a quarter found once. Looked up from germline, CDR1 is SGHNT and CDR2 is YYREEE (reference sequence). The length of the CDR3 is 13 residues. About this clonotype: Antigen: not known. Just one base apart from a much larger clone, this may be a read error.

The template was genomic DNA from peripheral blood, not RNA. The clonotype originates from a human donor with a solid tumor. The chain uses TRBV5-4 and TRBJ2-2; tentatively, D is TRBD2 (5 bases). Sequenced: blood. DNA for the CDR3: TGTGCCAGCAGCTTACAGAACACCGGGGAGCTGGTTTTT. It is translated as CASSLQNTGELVF.